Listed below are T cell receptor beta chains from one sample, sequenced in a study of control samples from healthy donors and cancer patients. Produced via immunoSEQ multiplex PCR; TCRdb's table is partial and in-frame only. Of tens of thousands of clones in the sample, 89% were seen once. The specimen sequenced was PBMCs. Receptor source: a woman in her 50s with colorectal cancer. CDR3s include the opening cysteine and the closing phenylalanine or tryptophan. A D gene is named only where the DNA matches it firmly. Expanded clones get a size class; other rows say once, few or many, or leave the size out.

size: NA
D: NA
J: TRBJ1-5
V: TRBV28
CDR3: CASRPDYRANQPQHF
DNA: TGTGCCAGCAGACCAGACTACAGGGCCAATCAGCCCCAGCATTTT

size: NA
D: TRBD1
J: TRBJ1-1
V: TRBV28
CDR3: CASSSEGAANTEAFF
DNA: TGTGCCAGCAGTTCCGAGGGGGCCGCGAACACTGAAGCTTTCTTT

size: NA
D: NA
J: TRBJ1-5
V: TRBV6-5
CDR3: CASSYSRNQPQHF
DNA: TGTGCCAGCAGTTACTCAAGGAATCAGCCCCAGCATTTT

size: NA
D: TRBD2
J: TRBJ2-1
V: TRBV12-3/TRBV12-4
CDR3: CASSTSGGARFF
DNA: TGTGCCAGCAGTACTAGCGGGGGGGCCAGGTTCTTC

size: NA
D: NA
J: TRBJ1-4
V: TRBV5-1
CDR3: CASSLGQGSEKLFF
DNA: TGCGCCAGCAGCTTGGGGCAGGGCTCAGAAAAACTGTTTTTT

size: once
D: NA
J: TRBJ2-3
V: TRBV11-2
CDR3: CATELPDEASTDTQYF
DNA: TGTGCCACCGAGCTACCTGACGAGGCAAGCACAGATACGCAGTATTTT

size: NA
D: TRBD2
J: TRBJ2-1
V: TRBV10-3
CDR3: CAIGSGGAAYEQFF
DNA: TGTGCCATCGGGAGCGGGGGGGCCGCCTATGAGCAGTTCTTC

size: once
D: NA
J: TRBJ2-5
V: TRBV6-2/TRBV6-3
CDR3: CASSYFSRSGTQYF
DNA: TGTGCCAGCAGTTACTTCTCGCGCTCTGGGACCCAGTACTTC

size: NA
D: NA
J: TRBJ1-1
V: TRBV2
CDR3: CASYLRGTEAFF
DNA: TGTGCCAGCTATCTGAGGGGCACTGAAGCTTTCTTT

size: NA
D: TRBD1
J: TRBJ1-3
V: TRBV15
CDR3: CATSRSQYISGGPGNTIYF
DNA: TGTGCCACCAGCAGAAGCCAATACATTTCAGGGGGTCCTGGAAACACCATATATTTT

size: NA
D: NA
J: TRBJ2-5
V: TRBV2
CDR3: CASSDQGQETQYF
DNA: TGTGCCAGCAGTGATCAGGGCCAAGAGACCCAGTACTTC

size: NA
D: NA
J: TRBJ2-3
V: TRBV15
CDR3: CATTKRDRGLDTQYF
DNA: TGTGCCACCACCAAAAGGGATCGGGGACTAGATACGCAGTATTTT

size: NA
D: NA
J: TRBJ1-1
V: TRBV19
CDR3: CASSIDRSPNAEAFF
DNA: TGTGCCAGTAGTATAGACAGATCACCAAACGCTGAAGCTTTCTTT

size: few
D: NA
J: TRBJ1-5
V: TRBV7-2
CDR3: CASSLEGEAFNQPQHF
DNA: TGTGCCAGCAGCCTCGAGGGCGAGGCATTTAATCAGCCCCAGCATTTT

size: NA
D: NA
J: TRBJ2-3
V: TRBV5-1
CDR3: CASSVAGTDTQYF
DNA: TGCGCCAGCAGCGTAGCAGGGACAGATACGCAGTATTTT

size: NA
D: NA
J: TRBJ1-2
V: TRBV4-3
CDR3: CASSQDWARSYGYTF
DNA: TGCGCCAGCAGCCAAGATTGGGCCAGGAGCTATGGCTACACCTTC

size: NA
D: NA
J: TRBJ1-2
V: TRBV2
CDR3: CASSVYSYRGYTF
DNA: TGTGCCAGCAGTGTGTACAGCTACCGCGGCTACACCTTC

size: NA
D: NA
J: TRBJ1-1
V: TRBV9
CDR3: CASSVDAGLGTEAFF
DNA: TGTGCCAGCAGCGTAGATGCCGGACTTGGCACTGAAGCTTTCTTT

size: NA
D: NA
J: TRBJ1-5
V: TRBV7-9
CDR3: CASSLSGPGRQPQHF
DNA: TGTGCCAGCAGCCTCTCGGGACCGGGGAGGCAGCCCCAGCATTTT

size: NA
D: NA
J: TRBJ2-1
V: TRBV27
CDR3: CATSRGSSYNEQFF
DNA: TGTGCCACCTCCAGGGGTAGCTCCTACAATGAGCAGTTCTTC

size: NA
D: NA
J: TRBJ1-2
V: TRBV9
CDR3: CASSPQTETYGYTF
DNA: TGTGCCAGCAGCCCCCAGACGGAAACCTATGGCTACACCTTC

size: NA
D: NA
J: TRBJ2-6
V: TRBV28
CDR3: CASSDSGANVLTF
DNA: TGTGCCAGCAGTGACTCTGGGGCCAACGTCCTGACTTTC

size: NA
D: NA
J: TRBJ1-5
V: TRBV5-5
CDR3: CASSFSGGDSNQPQHF
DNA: TGTGCCAGCAGCTTCTCTGGCGGGGATAGCAATCAGCCCCAGCATTTT

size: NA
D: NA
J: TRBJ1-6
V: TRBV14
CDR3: CASSHLTDSPLHF
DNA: TGTGCCAGCAGCCACCTGACGGATTCACCCCTCCACTTT

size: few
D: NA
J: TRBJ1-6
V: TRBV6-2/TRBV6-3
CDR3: CASSSLRNSPLHF
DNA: TGTGCCAGCAGTTCCCTTCGAAATTCACCCCTCCACTTT

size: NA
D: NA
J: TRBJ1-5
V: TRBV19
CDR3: CASRHSQNQPQHF
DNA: TGTGCCAGTAGACACAGTCAAAATCAGCCCCAGCATTTT

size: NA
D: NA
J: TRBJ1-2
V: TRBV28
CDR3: CASSLRGTYGYTF
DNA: TGTGCCAGCAGTTTGCGGGGGACCTATGGCTACACCTTC

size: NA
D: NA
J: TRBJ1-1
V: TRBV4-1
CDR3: CASSPVTFMNTEAFF
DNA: TGCGCCAGCAGCCCCGTCACCTTCATGAACACTGAAGCTTTCTTT

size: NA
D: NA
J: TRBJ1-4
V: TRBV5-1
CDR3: CASSDSSGAYEKLFF
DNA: TGCGCCAGCAGCGACTCTTCAGGGGCGTATGAAAAACTGTTTTTT

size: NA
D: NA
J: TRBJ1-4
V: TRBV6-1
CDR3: CASSEAGGLNNEKLFF
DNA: TGTGCCAGCAGTGAGGCGGGCGGCCTAAATAATGAAAAACTGTTTTTT

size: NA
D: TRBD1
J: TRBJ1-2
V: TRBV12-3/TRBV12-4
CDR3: CASSFGTGGYTF
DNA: TGTGCCAGCAGTTTCGGGACAGGGGGCTACACCTTC

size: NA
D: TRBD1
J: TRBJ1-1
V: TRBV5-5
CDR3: CASSLVVAGGREAFF
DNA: TGTGCCAGCAGCTTGGTAGTGGCAGGGGGTCGTGAAGCTTTCTTT

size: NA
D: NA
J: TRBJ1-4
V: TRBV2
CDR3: CASSELGRGRTNEKLFF
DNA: TGTGCCAGCAGTGAACTTGGGAGGGGACGGACTAATGAAAAACTGTTTTTT

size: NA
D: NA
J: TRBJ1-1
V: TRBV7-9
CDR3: CASSLGQYNTEAFF
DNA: TGTGCCAGCAGCTTAGGACAGTATAACACTGAAGCTTTCTTT

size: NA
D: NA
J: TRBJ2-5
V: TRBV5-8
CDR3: CASSHTTRSQETQYF
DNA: TGTGCCAGCAGCCACACTACTAGGTCCCAAGAGACCCAGTACTTC

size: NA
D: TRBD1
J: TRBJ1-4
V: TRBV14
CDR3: CASSRWTGVNEKLFF
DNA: TGTGCCAGCAGCCGGTGGACAGGGGTAAATGAAAAACTGTTTTTT

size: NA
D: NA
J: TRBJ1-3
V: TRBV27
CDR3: CASSSTGGNTIYF
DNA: TGTGCCAGCAGTTCGACTGGCGGAAACACCATATATTTT

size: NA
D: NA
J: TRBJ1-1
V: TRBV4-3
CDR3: CASSQDITGNTEAFF
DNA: TGCGCCAGCAGCCAAGATATTACCGGGAACACTGAAGCTTTCTTT

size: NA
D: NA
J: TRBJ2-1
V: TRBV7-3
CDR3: CASSSSGLYNEQFF
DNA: TGTGCCAGCAGCTCCTCAGGACTGTACAATGAGCAGTTCTTC

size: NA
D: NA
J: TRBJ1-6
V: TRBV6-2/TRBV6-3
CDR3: CASTPGAVRPSPLHF
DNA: TGTGCCAGCACCCCAGGAGCAGTTAGGCCCTCACCCCTCCACTTT